This passage covers 13 T cell receptor beta chains from one sample sequenced in a study of T cell repertoires in aging, cancer and after chemotherapy. TCR beta rearrangements were amplified from peripheral blood genomic DNA. Rearranged V-D-J TRB sequences were amplified with a mixed TRB-A/B primer pool. Each CDR3 protein is one row after TCRdb ran MiXCR on the multiplex PCR reads. The sample records 7,000 to 9,500 distinct CDR3 sequences, around 22% being singletons. Sequencing used blood. These receptors were taken from a human donor with a blood cancer. The donor label of this sample is uncertain.

The V and J genes are TRBV6-5 and TRBJ2-7, with TRBD2 matching over 9 bases. The germline V gene has CDR1 MNHEY and CDR2 SVGAGI. Germline trimming cut 2 bases from V and 3 bases from J; bases unmatched to any gene: 5. This CDR3 spans 15 amino acids. The CDR3 sequence is CASSYPGLAHYEQYF. The CDR3 DNA reads TGTGCCAGCAGTTACCCGGGACTAGCACACTACGAGCAGTACTTC.

This clonotype has only a few counts. The chain recombines TRBV12-3 or TRBV12-4 with TRBJ2-7; 7 positions match TRBD2. This CDR3 contains 14 residues. After removal of 5 bases from V and 5 bases from J, the junction contained 9 bases not matched to a gene. The CDR3 loop is CASSPTSEGNEQYF. The CDR3 DNA reads TGTGCCAGCAGTCCCACTAGCGAAGGGAACGAGCAGTACTTC.

The sample holds many counts of this clonotype. The V call is TRBV5-4, the J call TRBJ2-3, with a possible D match to TRBD2 (6 bases). This CDR3 region has 15 residues. The germline CDR1 and CDR2 sequences are SGHNT and YYREEE (reference sequence). With 5 bases removed from V and 2 bases from J, the gap between germline ends came to 15 bases. This CDR3 reads CASRQPGLNTDTQYF. Written as DNA, the CDR3 is TGTGCCAGCAGACAGCCGGGACTTAACACAGATACGCAGTATTTT.

This clonotype was recorded at least ten times. The genes are TRBV27 and TRBJ1-5; no firm D call. This CDR3 has 13 amino acids. CDR1 is MNHEY and CDR2 is SMNVEV in the germline V gene (reference sequence). V shed 1 base and J shed 5 bases, with 6 bases lying between them. In DNA, the CDR3 is TGTGCCAGCAGTTTATTTCGAGATCAGCCCCAGCATTTT. Translating gives CASSLFRDQPQHF.

Relative to its sample, this clonotype is medium-sized (0.01 to 0.1%). The chain combines TRBV27 with TRBJ2-2, with 9 nucleotides matching TRBD2. CDR1 and CDR2 (germline): MNHEY, SMNVEV (reference sequence). J gave up 6 bases and V 2 bases, and 4 bases lay outside the gene matches. This CDR3 has 15 amino acids. The DNA of the CDR3 is TGTGCCAGCAGTTTAGCGGGAGGGGCCGCCGGGGAGCTGTTTTTT. It specifies CASSLAGGAAGELFF.

In its sample, this clonotype is medium-sized. The V and J genes are TRBV12-3 or TRBV12-4 and TRBJ1-4, with a possible D match to TRBD1 (5 bases). The CDR3 contains 14 residues. Trimming removed 3 bases from V and 5 bases from J, with 10 bases in between. The CDR3 loop is CASSFRTPNEKLFF. CDR3 DNA: TGTGCCAGCAGTTTCCGGACACCCAATGAAAAACTGTTTTTT.

Worth noting for this clonotype: Mismatch with germline at one junction end may stem from a read error. The CDR3 protein is CASSLQGGYKQYF. The CDR3, as DNA: TGCGCCAGCAGCTTGCAGGGAGGGTACAAGCAGTACTTC. The V call is TRBV5-4, the J call TRBJ2-7; 7 bases are shared with TRBD2. Germline-derived CDR1 and CDR2 are SGHNT and YYREEE (reference sequence). The CDR3 is made up of 13 amino acids.

The chain recombines TRBV5-1 with TRBJ2-1; 7 positions agree with TRBD1. The germline V gene encodes CDR1 SGHRS and CDR2 YFSETQ. V lost 0 bases to trimming and J lost 3 bases; unmatched junction nucleotides: 3. The CDR3 contains 15 residues. CDR3 sequence reads: CASSLEGANYNEQFF. The CDR3 DNA reads TGCGCCAGCAGCTTGGAGGGGGCTAACTACAATGAGCAGTTCTTC.

In this sample, this clonotype turned up a few times. The V and J genes are TRBV20-1 and TRBJ2-7, with D possibly TRBD2 on 6 matching bases. The germline gives CDR1 DFQATT, CDR2 SNEGSKA (reference sequence). The CDR3 length is 13 residues. CDR3 in DNA: TGCAGCCATAGTGGCGGGAACTCCTACGAGCAGTACTTC. Translated: CSHSGGNSYEQYF.

In its sample, this clonotype was seen many times. This sequence joins TRBV5-4 and TRBJ2-5; 14 nucleotides match TRBD2. The CDR3 is made up of 16 amino acids. Germline CDR1 and CDR2: SGHNT and YYREEE (reference sequence). The trim removed 4 bases at V and 2 bases at J, leaving 4 bases unmatched. CDR3 bases: TGTGCCAGCAGCCCTGGGACTAGCGGGGGACAAGAGACCCAGTACTTC. It yields the protein CASSPGTSGGQETQYF.

About this clonotype: A clone one base away is much larger, so this may be a read error. The chain combines TRBV30 with TRBJ1-6, with D possibly matching TRBD1 (5 bases). The germline V gene encodes CDR1 GTSNPN and CDR2 SVGIG (reference sequence). The length of the CDR3 is 14 residues. The V end lost 4 bases, the J end lost 5 bases, and 12 bases lay between the germline ends. For the CDR3, the DNA is TGTGCCTGGACCCAAAGGGGTAATAATTCACCCCTCCACTTT. Protein sequence: CAWTQRGNNSPLHF.

By share, this clonotype ranks as medium-sized. The chain uses TRBV19 and TRBJ1-5; D gene uncertain. The V end was cut by 3 bases, the J end by 7 bases, with 16 bases between. In germline, CDR1 is LNHDA, CDR2 SQIVND (reference sequence). The CDR3 extends over 15 amino acids. DNA for the CDR3: TGTGCCAGTAGTATCGTTCCAGTCTTAAACCAGCCCCAGCATTTT. Protein product: CASSIVPVLNQPQHF.

The chain recombines TRBV27 with TRBJ1-1, with TRBD1 matching over 8 bases. The germline gives CDR1 MNHEY, CDR2 SMNVEV (reference sequence). J was trimmed by 5 bases and V by 4 bases; bases with no gene match: 12. CDR3 length equals 16 residues. This chain's CDR3 is CASSYDRGREKTEAFF. The CDR3 coding sequence is TGTGCCAGCAGTTATGACAGGGGAAGGGAAAAGACTGAAGCTTTCTTT.